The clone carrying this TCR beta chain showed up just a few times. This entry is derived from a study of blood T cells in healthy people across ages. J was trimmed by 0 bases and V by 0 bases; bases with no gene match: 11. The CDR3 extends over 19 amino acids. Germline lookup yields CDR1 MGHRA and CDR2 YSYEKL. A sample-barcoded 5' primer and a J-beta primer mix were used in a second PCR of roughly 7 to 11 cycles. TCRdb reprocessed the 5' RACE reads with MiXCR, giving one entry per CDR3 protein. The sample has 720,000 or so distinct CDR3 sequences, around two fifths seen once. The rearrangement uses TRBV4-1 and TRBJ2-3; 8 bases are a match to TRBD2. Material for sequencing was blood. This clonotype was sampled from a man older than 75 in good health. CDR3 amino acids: CASSQDALAGSASTDTQYF. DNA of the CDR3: TGCGCCAGCAGCCAAGATGCCTTAGCGGGATCAGCTAGCACAGATACGCAGTATTTT.